Listed below are T cell receptor beta chains from one sample, sequenced in a study of T cell responses to AZD1222 COVID-19 vaccine. TCRdb keeps only in-frame clones here, not all; method: immunoSEQ multiplex PCR. Of around 130,000 clones listed, around 85% are singletons. This sample comprised peripheral blood, obtained on day 0 of AZD1222 vaccination. The receptor source for this set is an adult in good health. The CDR3 runs from the conserved cysteine through the conserved F or W. The D gene is left open where the match is weak. Not every row has a clone size; where given, it reads once, few, many or a size class.

size,D,V,J,CDR3,DNA
NA,NA,TRBV2,TRBJ2-7,CASKPLETYEQYF,TGTGCCAGCAAGCCGCTGGAAACCTACGAGCAGTACTTC
NA,NA,TRBV14,TRBJ2-1,CASSQESGKTYNEQFF,TGTGCCAGCAGCCAAGAGTCCGGGAAGACCTACAATGAGCAGTTCTTC
NA,NA,TRBV6-5,TRBJ1-2,CASSYRGWGYTF,TGTGCCAGCAGTTACAGGGGCTGGGGCTACACCTTC
NA,NA,TRBV24-1,TRBJ2-1,CATSPGSSYNEQFF,TGTGCCACCAGTCCGGGAAGCTCCTACAATGAGCAGTTCTTC
NA,NA,TRBV9,TRBJ2-2,CASSLDPNTGELFF,TGTGCCAGCAGCCTAGACCCCAACACCGGGGAGCTGTTTTTT
NA,TRBD1,TRBV5-1,TRBJ1-5,CASSPSPGTGAIYQPQHF,TGCGCCAGCAGCCCAAGTCCCGGGACAGGGGCCATTTATCAGCCCCAGCATTTT
NA,NA,TRBV9,TRBJ1-3,CASSVDGWGGNTIYF,TGTGCCAGCAGCGTAGACGGGTGGGGCGGAAACACCATATATTTT
few,TRBD2,TRBV6-4,TRBJ2-1,CASSDTSGSSYNEQFF,TGTGCCAGCAGTGACACTAGCGGGAGTTCCTACAATGAGCAGTTCTTC
NA,NA,TRBV2,TRBJ1-4,CASSLYRADNDKLFF,TGTGCCAGCAGTCTCTACAGGGCCGATAATGACAAACTGTTTTTT
NA,TRBD1,TRBV5-1,TRBJ1-3,CASSPQGAGNTIYF,TGCGCCAGCAGCCCACAGGGGGCTGGAAACACCATATATTTT
once,NA,TRBV12-5,TRBJ2-2,CASQDTGELFF,TGTGCTAGTCAGGACACCGGGGAGCTGTTTTTT
once,TRBD1,TRBV5-8,TRBJ2-5,CASSIGQGGAQETQYF,TGTGCCAGCAGCATTGGACAGGGGGGGGCCCAAGAGACCCAGTACTTC
NA,NA,TRBV6-5,TRBJ2-3,CASSPTGGDTQYF,TGTGCCAGCAGTCCAACCGGGGGAGATACGCAGTATTTT
NA,NA,TRBV2,TRBJ2-5,CASSAFVEGETQYF,TGTGCCAGCAGCGCATTTGTCGAGGGGGAGACCCAGTACTTC
few,NA,TRBV7-8,TRBJ2-3,CASSLGPRVLDTDTQYF,TGTGCCAGCAGCTTGGGCCCCCGGGTCCTGGACACAGATACGCAGTATTTT
NA,NA,TRBV4-1,TRBJ1-5,CASSHLLSNQPQHF,TGCGCCAGCAGCCATCTTCTTAGCAATCAGCCCCAGCATTTT
NA,NA,TRBV11-2,TRBJ2-3,CASSLGVGGPTDTQYF,TGTGCCAGCAGCTTAGGTGTTGGGGGGCCCACAGATACGCAGTATTTT
NA,NA,TRBV7-2,TRBJ1-1,CASSLLSGDTEAFF,TGTGCCAGCAGCTTGTTATCGGGCGACACTGAAGCTTTCTTT
NA,NA,TRBV21-1,TRBJ2-4,CASSKVERGGKNIQYF,TGTGCCAGCAGCAAAGTTGAGAGGGGCGGGAAAAACATTCAGTACTTC
NA,NA,TRBV28,TRBJ1-1,CASSFVLPSLMNTEAFF,TGTGCCAGCAGTTTCGTATTACCCTCATTAATGAACACTGAAGCTTTCTTT
NA,NA,TRBV29-1,TRBJ1-2,CSVALRSTGPYGYTF,TGCAGCGTTGCTCTCCGATCGACAGGACCCTATGGCTACACCTTC
NA,NA,TRBV3-1/TRBV3-2,TRBJ1-6,CASSQTRDPLALHF,TGTGCCAGCAGCCAAACCAGGGACCCCCTGGCCCTCCACTTT
NA,NA,TRBV7-5,TRBJ2-6,CARSLPPTPGTGLLAGANVLTF,TGTGCCAGAAGCTTACCCCCGACGCCCGGGACAGGCCTCCTGGCTGGGGCCAACGTCCTGACTTTC
NA,TRBD1,TRBV3-1/TRBV3-2,TRBJ2-3,CASSQDPGQGSDTQYF,TGTGCCAGCAGCCAAGATCCGGGACAGGGTTCAGATACGCAGTATTTT
NA,NA,TRBV27,TRBJ1-2,CASSFAGTLNYGYTF,TGTGCCAGCAGTTTTGCCGGGACACTTAACTATGGCTACACCTTC